The 7 T cell receptor beta chains below all came from one sample that was sequenced in a study of multiple sclerosis patients with progressive multifocal leukoencephalopathy. Time point here: time of PML onset. The table came from immunoSEQ multiplex PCR; TCRdb's copy has only in-frame clones and leaves some out. Here the sample spans approximately 29,000 clones, around 83% being singletons. Source: PBMCs, taken from a patient treated with natalizumab. The source is a woman in her twenties or thirties with progressive multifocal leukoencephalopathy.

The rearrangement links TRBV20-1 to TRBJ1-5, with D maybe TRBD1 (5 bases). The CDR3 is made up of 11 amino acids. Germline V gene sequence: CDR1 DFQATT, CDR2 SNEGSKA (reference sequence). Trimming took 3 bases from V and 11 from J, leaving 11 bases between them. The CDR3 DNA reads as TGCAGTGCTAGGGGGGACCGTTCCCAGCATTTT. Its translation is CSARGDRSQHF.

This rearrangement joins TRBV4-3 to TRBJ2-1, with TRBD1 matching over 11 bases. Germline CDR1 is LGHNA and CDR2 is YSLEER. The CDR3 has 16 residues. V lost 3 bases to trimming and J lost 8 bases; unmatched junction nucleotides: 9. The CDR3: CASSQSRTGGGDEQFF. CDR3 sequence (DNA): TGCGCCAGCAGCCAGTCGAGGACAGGGGGCGGAGATGAGCAGTTCTTC.

In nucleotides, the CDR3 is TGTGCCAGCAGAATGGGGACCTTAGGGGAGCAGTACTTC. Its protein product is CASRMGTLGEQYF. The rearrangement uses TRBV27 and TRBJ2-7; D assignment may be TRBD1 or TRBD2 (5 bases each). Deletions cut 6 bases from V and 7 bases from J, with 16 bases between. Germline CDR1 is MNHEY and CDR2 is SMNVEV (reference sequence). The CDR3 extends over 13 amino acids.

The rearrangement joins TRBV5-5 to TRBJ1-6, with D possibly TRBD1 on 6 matching bases. The V and J ends lost 5 bases and 0 bases respectively, with 9 bases between them. Germline assignment: CDR1 SGHKS and CDR2 YYEKEE (reference sequence). This CDR3 region has 15 residues. In DNA, the CDR3 is TGTGCCAGCAGTCGCAGGGGCTCCTATAATTCACCCCTCCACTTT. Amino acid sequence: CASSRRGSYNSPLHF.

This clone is a singleton in its sample. This chain connects TRBV2 to TRBJ2-5; 8 positions agree with TRBD2. From germline, CDR1 is SNHLY and CDR2 FYNNEI. This CDR3 region has 18 residues. The V and J ends lost 1 base and 1 base, in that order; junction bases with no gene match: 11. In nucleotides, the CDR3 is TGTGCCAGCAGTGAAGGAAGCGCGGCGGGGGGCTTCCAAGAGACCCAGTACTTC. Its protein product is CASSEGSAAGGFQETQYF. Variable domain in full (rest from reference TRBV2 and TRBJ2-5): EPEVTQTPSHQVTQMGQEVILRCVPISNHLYFYWYRQILGQKVEFLVSFYNNEISEKSEIFDDQFSVERPDGSNFTLKIRSTKLEDSAMYFCASSEGSAAGGFQETQYFGPGTRLLVL.

The V and J genes are TRBV4-1 and TRBJ2-3; 9 positions agree with TRBD2. With V trimmed by 1 base and J by 4 bases, 9 bases remained unmatched. Germline CDR1 and CDR2: MGHRA and YSYEKL. The CDR3 runs 17 residues. CDR3 sequence reads: CASSQAGLAGSPDTQYF. CDR3 nucleotides: TGCGCCAGCAGCCAAGCGGGGCTAGCGGGGAGCCCAGATACGCAGTATTTT.

The CDR3 DNA reads TGCGCCAGCAGTGAGGGATTAGGGGGGCCCACTGAAGCTTTCTTT. Translated: CASSEGLGGPTEAFF. The chain combines TRBV5-1 with TRBJ1-1; the D gene is possibly TRBD1 (6 bases). The V end lost 5 bases, the J end lost 4 bases, and 18 bases lay between the germline ends. The CDR3 loop spans 15 amino acids. Germline CDR1 and CDR2: SGHRS and YFSETQ. The full variable domain, rest sourced from reference TRBV5-1 and TRBJ1-1, is KAGVTQTPRYLIKTRGQQVTLSCSPISGHRSVSWYQQTPGQGLQFLFEYFSETQRNKGNFPGRFSGRQFSNSRSEMNVSTLELGDSALYLCASSEGLGGPTEAFFGQGTRLTVV.